This T cell receptor (beta chain) is from a study of shared clonotypes between healthy human individuals. The CDR3 spans 15 residues. V lost 3 bases, J lost 2 bases, and 11 bases lay in between. The germline CDR1 and CDR2 sequences are SGHTA and FQGTGA. Sequencing was performed with immunoSEQ multiplex PCR; in TCRdb, only in-frame clones are kept and a portion is missing. The data contain fewer than 400,000 clones, 74% of them singletons. The sequenced sample was memory CD4+ T cells sorted from blood. The subset: CD45RA-negative fraction. The TCR originated in a man aged 25 to 40 in good health. The chain links TRBV7-3 to TRBJ2-1; D is undetermined. The CDR3 protein is CASSFGPAAYNEQFF. In DNA form, the CDR3 reads TGTGCCAGCAGCTTCGGCCCTGCGGCCTACAATGAGCAGTTCTTC.